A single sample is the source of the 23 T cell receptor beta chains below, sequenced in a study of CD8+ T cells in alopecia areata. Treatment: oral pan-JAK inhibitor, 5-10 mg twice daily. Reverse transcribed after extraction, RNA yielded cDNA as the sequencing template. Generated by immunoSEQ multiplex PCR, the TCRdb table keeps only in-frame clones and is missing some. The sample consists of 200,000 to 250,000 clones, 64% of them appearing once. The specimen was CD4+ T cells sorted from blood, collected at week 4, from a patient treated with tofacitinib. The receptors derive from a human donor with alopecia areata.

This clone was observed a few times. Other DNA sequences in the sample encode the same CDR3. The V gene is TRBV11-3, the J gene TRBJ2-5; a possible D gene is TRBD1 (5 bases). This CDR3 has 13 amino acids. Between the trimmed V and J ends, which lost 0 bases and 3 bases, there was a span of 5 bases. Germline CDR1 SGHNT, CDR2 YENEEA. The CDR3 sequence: CASSLDREETQYF. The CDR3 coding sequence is TGTGCCAGCAGCTTAGACAGGGAAGAGACCCAGTACTTC.

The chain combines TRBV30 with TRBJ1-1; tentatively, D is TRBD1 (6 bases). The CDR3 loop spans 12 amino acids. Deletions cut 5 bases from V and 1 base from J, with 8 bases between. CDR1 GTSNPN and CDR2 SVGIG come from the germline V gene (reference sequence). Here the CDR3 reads CAWDRQNTEAFF. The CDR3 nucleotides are TGTGCCTGGGACAGGCAGAACACTGAAGCTTTCTTT. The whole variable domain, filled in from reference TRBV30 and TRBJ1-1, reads SQTIHQWPATLVQPVGSPLSLECTVEGTSNPNLYWYRQAAGRGLQLLFYSVGIGQISSEVPQNLSASRPQDRQFILSSKKLLLSDSGFYLCAWDRQNTEAFFGQGTRLTVV.

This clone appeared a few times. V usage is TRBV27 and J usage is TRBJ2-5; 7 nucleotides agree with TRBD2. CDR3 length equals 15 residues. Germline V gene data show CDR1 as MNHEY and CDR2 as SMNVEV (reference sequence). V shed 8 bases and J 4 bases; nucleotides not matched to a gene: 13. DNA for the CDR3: TGTGCCAGCTCTAAGCGGGGACTTCCTAGAGAGACCCAGTACTTC. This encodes CASSKRGLPRETQYF.

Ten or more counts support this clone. The CDR3 region is CASSLEPPGLAGAYEQYF. The CDR3 nucleotides are TGTGCCAGCAGCTTGGAGCCACCGGGACTAGCGGGGGCCTACGAGCAGTACTTC. The gene calls are TRBV5-8 and TRBJ2-7; 14 bases are a match to TRBD2. CDR3 length: 18 amino acids. With 0 bases clipped from V and 2 bases from J, the junction kept 7 bases outside the gene matches. Looked up from germline, CDR1 is SGHTS and CDR2 is YDEGEE. The whole variable domain, remainder taken from reference TRBV5-8 and TRBJ2-7, is EAGVTQSPTHLIKTRGQQATLRCSPISGHTSVYWYQQALGLGLQFLLWYDEGEERNRGNFPPRFSGRQFPNYSSELNVNALELEDSALYLCASSLEPPGLAGAYEQYFGPGTRLTVT.

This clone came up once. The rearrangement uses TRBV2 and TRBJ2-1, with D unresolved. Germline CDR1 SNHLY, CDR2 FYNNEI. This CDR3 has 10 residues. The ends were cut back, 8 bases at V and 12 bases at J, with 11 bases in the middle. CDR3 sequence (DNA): TGTGCCAGCGAATTGGAAGCGCAGTTCTTC. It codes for CASELEAQFF.

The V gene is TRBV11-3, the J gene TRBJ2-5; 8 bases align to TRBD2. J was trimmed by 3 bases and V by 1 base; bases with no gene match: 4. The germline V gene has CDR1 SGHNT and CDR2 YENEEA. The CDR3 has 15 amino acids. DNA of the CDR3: TGTGCCAGCAGCTTAGGCCTAGCGGGCGAAGAGACCCAGTACTTC. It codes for CASSLGLAGEETQYF.

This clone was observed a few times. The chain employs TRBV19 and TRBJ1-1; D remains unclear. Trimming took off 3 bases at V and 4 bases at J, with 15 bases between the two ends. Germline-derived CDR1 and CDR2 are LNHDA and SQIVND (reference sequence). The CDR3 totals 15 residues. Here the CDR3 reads CASSIPSHGSTEAFF. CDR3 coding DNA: TGTGCCAGTAGTATCCCCAGTCATGGGAGCACTGAAGCTTTCTTT.

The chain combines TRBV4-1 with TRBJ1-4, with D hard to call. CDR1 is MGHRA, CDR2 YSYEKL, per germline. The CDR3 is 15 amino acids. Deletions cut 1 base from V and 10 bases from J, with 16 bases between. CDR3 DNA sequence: TGCGCCAGCAGCCAAGGATCGGGGAGGGTCCGAAAACTGTTTTTT. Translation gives CASSQGSGRVRKLFF.

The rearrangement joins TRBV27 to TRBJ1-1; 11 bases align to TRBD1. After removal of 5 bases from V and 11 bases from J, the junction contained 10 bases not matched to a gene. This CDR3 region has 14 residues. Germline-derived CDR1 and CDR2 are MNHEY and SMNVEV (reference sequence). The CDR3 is CASSTGQGALGAFF. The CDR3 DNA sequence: TGTGCCAGCAGTACCGGACAGGGGGCCCTGGGGGCTTTCTTT.

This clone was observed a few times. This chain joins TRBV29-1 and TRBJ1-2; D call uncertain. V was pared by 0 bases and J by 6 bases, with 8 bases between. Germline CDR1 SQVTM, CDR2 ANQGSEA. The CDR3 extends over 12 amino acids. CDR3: CSVEDPANGYTF. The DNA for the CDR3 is TGCAGCGTTGAAGATCCGGCTAATGGCTACACCTTC.

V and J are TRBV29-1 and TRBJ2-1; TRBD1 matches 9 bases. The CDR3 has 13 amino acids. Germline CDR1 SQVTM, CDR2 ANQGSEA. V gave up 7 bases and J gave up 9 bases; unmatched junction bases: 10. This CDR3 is CSASKQGAGEQFF. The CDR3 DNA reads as TGCAGCGCTTCCAAACAGGGGGCCGGTGAGCAGTTCTTC.

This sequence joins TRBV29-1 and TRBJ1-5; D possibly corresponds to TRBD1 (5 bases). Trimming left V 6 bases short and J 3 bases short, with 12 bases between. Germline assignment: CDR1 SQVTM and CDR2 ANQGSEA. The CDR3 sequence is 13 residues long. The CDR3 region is CSVADSFNQPQHF. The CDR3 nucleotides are TGCAGCGTCGCTGACAGTTTCAATCAGCCCCAGCATTTT. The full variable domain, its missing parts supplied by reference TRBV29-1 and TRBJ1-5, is SAVISQKPSRDICQRGTSLTIQCQVDSQVTMMFWYRQQPGQSLTLIATANQGSEATYESGFVIDKFPISRPNLTFSTLTVSNMSPEDSSIYLCSVADSFNQPQHFGDGTRLSIL.

The CDR3 sequence is CSVVDRNYGYTF. In nucleotides, the CDR3 is TGCAGCGTTGTGGACAGAAACTATGGCTACACCTTC. The chain links TRBV29-1 to TRBJ1-2, with D perhaps TRBD1 (6 bases). The length of the CDR3 is 12 residues. Germline values: CDR1 SQVTM, CDR2 ANQGSEA. Trimming took 4 bases from V and 2 from J, leaving 8 bases between them.

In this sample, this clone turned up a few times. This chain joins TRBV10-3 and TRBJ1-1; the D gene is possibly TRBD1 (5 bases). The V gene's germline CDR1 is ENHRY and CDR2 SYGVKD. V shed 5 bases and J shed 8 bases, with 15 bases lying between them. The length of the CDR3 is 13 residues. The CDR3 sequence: CAISLGGTIEAFF. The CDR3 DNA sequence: TGTGCCATCAGTCTGGGAGGGACCATAGAAGCTTTCTTT.

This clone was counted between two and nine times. CDR3 sequence (DNA): TGCGCCAGCAGCTTAGAGCGGGGGAGCACAGATACGCAGTATTTT. This gives the protein CASSLERGSTDTQYF. The gene calls are TRBV5-1 and TRBJ2-3; 8 nucleotides line up with TRBD2. The CDR3 is 15 amino acids. J gave up 0 bases and V 2 bases, and 2 bases lay outside the gene matches. CDR1 SGHRS and CDR2 YFSETQ come from the germline V gene.

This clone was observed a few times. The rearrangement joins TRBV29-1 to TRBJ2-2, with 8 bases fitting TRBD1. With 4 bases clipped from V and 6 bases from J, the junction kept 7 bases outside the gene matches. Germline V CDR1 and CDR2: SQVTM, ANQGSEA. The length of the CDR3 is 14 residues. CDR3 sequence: CSVATQGAPGELFF. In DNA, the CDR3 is TGCAGCGTTGCCACTCAGGGGGCCCCCGGGGAGCTGTTTTTT.

Written as DNA, the CDR3 is TGCGCCAGCAGCCGATCCCCAGTGGGGGGAGAGACCCAGTACTTC. Translating it yields CASSRSPVGGETQYF. This chain connects TRBV5-1 to TRBJ2-5; D might be TRBD2 (6 bases). Trimming cost V 4 bases and J 4 bases, with 17 bases left between them. The CDR3 covers 15 residues. Germline V gene sequence: CDR1 SGHRS, CDR2 YFSETQ.

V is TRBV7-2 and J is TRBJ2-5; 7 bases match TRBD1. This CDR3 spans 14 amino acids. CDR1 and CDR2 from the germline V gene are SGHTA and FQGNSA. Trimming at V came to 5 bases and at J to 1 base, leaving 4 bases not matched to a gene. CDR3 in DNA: TGTGCCAGCAGCCCTTGGACAGGCCAAGAGACCCAGTACTTC. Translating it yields CASSPWTGQETQYF. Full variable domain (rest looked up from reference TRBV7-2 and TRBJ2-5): GAGVSQSPSNKVTEKGKDVELRCDPISGHTALYWYRQSLGQGLEFLIYFQGNSAPDKSGLPSDRFSAERTGGSVSTLTIQRTQQEDSAVYLCASSPWTGQETQYFGPGTRLLVL.

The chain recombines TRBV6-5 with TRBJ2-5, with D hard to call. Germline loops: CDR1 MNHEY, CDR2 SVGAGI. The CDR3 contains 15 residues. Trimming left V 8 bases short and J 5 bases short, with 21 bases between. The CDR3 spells CASRPGPGVGETQYF. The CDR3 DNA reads TGTGCCAGCCGCCCTGGTCCGGGTGTCGGGGAGACCCAGTACTTC.

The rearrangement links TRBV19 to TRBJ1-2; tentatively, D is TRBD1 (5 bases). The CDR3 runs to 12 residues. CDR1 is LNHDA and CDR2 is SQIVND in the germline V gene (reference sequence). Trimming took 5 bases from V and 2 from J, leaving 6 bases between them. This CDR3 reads CASSRDNYGYTF. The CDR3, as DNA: TGTGCCAGTAGTCGGGACAACTATGGCTACACCTTC.

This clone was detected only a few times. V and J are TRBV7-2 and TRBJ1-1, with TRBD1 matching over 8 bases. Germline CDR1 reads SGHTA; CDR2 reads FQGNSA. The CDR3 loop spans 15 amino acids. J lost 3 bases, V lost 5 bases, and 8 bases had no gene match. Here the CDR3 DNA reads TGTGCCAGCAGCATGAACAGGGGGAGGGACACTGAAGCTTTCTTT. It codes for CASSMNRGRDTEAFF.

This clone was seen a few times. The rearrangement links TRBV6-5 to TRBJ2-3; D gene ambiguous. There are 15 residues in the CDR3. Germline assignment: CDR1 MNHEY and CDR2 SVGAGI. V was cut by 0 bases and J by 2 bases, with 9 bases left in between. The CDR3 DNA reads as TGTGCCAGCAGTTACTCGACGCCGGACACAGATACGCAGTATTTT. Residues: CASSYSTPDTDTQYF.

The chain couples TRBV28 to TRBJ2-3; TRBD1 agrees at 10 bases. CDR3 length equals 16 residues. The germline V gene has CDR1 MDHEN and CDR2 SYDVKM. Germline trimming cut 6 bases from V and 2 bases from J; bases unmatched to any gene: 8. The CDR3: CASRRSGTGATDTQYF. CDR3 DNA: TGTGCCAGCAGGCGATCCGGGACAGGGGCCACAGATACGCAGTATTTT.